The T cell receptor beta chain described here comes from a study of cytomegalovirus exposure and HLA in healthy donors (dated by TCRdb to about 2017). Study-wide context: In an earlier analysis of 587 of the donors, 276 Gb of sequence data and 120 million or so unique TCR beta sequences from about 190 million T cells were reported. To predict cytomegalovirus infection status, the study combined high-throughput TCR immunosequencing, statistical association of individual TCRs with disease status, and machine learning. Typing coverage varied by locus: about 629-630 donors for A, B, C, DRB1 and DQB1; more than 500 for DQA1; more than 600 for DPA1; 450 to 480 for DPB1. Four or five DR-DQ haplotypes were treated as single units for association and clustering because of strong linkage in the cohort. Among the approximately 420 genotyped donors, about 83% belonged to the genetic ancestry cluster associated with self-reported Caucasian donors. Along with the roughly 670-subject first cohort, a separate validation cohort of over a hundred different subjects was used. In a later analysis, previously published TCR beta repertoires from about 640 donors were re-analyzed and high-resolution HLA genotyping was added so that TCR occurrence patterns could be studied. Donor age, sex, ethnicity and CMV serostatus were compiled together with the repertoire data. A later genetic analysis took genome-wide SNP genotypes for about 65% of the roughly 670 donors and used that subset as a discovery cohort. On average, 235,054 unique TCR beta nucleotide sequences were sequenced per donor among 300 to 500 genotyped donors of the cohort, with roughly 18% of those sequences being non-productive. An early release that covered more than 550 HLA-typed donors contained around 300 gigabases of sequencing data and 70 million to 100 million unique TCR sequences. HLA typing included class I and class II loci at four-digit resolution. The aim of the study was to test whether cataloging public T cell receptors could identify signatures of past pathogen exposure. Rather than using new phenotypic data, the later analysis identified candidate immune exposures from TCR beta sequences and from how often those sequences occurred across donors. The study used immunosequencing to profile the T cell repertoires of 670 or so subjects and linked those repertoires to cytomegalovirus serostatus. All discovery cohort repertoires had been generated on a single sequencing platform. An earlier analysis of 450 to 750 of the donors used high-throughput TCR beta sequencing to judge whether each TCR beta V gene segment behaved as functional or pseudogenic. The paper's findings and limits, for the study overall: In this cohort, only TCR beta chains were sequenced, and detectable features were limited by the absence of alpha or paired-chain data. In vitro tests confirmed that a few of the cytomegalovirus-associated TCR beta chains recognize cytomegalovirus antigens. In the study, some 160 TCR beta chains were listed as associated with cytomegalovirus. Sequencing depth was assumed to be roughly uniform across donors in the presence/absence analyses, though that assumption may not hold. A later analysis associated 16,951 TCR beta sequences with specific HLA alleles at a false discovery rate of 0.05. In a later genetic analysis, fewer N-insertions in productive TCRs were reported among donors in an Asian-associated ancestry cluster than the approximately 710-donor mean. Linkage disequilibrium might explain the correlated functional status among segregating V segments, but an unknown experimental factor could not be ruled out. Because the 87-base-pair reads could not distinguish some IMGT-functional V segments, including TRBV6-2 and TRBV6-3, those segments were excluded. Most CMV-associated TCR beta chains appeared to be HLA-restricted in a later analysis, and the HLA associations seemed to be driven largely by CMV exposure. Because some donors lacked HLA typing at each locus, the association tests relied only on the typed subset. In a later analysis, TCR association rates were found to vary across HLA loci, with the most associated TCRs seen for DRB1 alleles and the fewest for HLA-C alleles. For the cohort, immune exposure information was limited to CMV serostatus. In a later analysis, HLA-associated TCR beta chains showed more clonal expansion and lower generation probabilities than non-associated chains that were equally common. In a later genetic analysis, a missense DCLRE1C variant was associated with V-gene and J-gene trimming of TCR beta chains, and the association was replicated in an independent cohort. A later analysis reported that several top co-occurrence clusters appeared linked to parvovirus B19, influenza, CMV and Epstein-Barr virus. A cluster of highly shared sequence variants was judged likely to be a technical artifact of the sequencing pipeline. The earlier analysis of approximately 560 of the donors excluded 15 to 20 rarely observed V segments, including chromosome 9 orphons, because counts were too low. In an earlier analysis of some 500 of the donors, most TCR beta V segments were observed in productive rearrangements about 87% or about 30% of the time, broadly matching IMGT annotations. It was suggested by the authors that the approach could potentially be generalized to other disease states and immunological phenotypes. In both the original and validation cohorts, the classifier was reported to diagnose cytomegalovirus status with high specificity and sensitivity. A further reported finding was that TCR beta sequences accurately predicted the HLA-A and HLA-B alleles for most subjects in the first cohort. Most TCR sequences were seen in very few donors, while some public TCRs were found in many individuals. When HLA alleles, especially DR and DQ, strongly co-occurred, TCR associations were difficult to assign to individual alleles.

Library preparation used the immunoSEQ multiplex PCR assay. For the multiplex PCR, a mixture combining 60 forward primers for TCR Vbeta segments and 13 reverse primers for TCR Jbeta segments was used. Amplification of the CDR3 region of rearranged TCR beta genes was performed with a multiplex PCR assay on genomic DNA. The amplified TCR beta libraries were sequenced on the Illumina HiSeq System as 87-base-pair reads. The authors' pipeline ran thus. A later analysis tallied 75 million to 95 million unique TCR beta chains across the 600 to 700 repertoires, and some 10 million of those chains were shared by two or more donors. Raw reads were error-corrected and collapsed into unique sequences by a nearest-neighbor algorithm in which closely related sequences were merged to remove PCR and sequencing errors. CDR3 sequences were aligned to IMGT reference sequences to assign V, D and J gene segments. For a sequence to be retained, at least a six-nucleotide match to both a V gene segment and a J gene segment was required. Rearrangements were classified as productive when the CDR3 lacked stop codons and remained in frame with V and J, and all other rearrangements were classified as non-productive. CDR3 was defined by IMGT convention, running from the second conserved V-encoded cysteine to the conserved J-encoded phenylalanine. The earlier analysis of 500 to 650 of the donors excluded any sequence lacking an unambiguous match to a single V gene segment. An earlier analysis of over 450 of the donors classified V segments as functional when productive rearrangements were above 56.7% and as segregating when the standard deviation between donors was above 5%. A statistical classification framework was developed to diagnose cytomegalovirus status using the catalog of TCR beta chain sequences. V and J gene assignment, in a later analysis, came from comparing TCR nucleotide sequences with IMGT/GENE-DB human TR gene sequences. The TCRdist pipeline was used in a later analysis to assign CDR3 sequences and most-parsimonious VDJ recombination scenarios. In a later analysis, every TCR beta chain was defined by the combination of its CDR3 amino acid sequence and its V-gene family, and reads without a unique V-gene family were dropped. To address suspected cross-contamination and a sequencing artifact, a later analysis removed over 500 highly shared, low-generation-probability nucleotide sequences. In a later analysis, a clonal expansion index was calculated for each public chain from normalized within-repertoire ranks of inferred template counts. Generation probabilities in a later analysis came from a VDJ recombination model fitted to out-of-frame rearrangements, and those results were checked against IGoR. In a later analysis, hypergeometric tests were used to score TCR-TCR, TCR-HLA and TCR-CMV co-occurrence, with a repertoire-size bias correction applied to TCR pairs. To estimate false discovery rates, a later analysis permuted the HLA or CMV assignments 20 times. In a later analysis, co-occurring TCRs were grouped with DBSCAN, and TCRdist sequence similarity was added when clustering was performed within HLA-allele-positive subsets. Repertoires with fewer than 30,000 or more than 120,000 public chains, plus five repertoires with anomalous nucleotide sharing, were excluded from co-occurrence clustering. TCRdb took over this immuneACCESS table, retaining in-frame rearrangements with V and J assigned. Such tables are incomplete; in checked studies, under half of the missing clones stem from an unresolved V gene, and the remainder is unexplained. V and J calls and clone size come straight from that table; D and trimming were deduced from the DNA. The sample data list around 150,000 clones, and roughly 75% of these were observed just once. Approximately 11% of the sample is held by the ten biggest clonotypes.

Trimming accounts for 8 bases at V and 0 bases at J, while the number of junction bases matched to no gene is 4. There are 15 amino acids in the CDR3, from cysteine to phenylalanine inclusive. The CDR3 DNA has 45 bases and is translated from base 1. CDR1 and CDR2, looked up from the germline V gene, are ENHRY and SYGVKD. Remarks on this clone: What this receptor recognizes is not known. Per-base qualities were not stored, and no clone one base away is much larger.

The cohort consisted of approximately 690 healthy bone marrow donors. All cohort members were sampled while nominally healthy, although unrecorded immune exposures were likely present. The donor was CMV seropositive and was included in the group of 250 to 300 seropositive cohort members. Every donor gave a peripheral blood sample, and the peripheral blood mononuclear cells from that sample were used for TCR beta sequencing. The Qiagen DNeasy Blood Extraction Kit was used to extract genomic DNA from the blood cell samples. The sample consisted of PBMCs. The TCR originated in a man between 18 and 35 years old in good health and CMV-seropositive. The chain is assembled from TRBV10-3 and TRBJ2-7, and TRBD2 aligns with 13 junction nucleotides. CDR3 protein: CAISRTSGSSYEQYF. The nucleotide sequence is TGTGCCATCTCCCGGACTAGCGGGAGCTCCTACGAGCAGTACTTC.